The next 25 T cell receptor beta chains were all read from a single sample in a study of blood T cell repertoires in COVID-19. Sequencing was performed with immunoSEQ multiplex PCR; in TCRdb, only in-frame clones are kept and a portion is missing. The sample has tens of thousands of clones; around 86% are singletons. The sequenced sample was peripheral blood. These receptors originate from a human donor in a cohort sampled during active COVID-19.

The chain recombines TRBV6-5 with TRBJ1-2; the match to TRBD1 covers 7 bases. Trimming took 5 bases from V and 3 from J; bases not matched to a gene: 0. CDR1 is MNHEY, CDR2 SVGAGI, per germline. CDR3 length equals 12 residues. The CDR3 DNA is TGTGCCAGCAGTCAGGGGGACTATGGCTACACCTTC. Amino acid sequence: CASSQGDYGYTF.

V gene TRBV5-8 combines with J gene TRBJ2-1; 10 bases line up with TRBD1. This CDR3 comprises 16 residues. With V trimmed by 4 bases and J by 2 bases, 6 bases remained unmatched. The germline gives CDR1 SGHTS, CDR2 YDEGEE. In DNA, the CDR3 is TGTGCCAGCAGCAAAATAGACAGGGGGCCCTACAATGAGCAGTTCTTC. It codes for CASSKIDRGPYNEQFF.

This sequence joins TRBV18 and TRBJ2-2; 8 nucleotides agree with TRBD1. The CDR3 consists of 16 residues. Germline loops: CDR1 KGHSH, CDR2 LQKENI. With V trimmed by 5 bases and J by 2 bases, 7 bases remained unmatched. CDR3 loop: CASSSTTGANTGELFF. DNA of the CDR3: TGTGCCAGCTCATCCACGACAGGGGCCAACACCGGGGAGCTGTTTTTT.

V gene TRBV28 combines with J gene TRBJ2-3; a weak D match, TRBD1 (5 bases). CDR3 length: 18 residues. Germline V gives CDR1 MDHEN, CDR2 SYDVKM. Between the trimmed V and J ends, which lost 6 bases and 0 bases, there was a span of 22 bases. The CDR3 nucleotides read TGTGCCAGCAGCCCGGCAGTACTAAGGGGCGCTAGCACAGATACGCAGTATTTT. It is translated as CASSPAVLRGASTDTQYF.

The CDR3: CASSFPPGELFF. DNA for the CDR3: TGTGCCAGCAGTTTTCCTCCCGGGGAGCTGTTTTTT. V usage is TRBV12-3 or TRBV12-4 and J usage is TRBJ2-2; D gene unclear. CDR3 length: 12 amino acids. V shed 3 bases and J shed 6 bases, with 5 bases lying between them.

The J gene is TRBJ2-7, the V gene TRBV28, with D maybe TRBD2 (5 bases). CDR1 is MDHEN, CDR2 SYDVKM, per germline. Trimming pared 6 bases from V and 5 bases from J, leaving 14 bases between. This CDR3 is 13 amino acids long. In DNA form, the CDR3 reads TGTGCCAGCAGGCGGCGGGCAATCAACGAGCAGTACTTC. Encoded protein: CASRRRAINEQYF.

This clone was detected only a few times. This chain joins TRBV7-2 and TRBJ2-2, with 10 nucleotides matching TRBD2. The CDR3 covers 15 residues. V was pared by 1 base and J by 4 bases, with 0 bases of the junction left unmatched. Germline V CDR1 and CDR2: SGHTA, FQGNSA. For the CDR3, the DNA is TGTGCCAGCAGCTTAGAGCGGGGGGGCACCGGGGAGCTGTTTTTT. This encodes CASSLERGGTGELFF.

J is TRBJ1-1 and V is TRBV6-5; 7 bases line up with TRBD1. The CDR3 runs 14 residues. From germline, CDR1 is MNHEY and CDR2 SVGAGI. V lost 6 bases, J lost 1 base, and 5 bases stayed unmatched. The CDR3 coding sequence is TGTGCCAGCAGCTTAACAGGGGCGAACACTGAAGCTTTCTTT. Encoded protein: CASSLTGANTEAFF.

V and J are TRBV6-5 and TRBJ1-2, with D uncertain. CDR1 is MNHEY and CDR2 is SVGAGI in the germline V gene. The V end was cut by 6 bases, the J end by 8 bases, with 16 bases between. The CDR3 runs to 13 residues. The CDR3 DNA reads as TGTGCCAGCAGGGATCGACGGGGAGGAGGCTACACCTTC. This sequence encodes CASRDRRGGGYTF.

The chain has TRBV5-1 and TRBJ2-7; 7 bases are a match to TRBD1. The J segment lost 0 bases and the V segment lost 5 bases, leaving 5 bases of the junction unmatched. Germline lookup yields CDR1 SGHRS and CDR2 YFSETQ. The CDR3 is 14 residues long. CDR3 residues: CASRFGTDSYEQYF. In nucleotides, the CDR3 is TGCGCCAGCAGATTCGGGACAGACTCCTACGAGCAGTACTTC.

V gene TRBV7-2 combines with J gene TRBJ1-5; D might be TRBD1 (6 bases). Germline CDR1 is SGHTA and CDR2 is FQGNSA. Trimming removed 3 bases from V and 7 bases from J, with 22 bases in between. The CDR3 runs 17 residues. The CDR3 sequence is CASSLGYFGGLVQPQHF. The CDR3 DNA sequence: TGTGCCAGCAGCTTGGGTTATTTCGGGGGGCTAGTGCAGCCCCAGCATTTT.

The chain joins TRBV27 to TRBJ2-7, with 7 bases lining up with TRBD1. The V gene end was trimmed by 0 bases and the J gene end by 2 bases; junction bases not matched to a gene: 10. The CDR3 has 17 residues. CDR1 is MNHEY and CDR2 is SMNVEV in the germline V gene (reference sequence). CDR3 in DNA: TGTGCCAGCAGTTTATCGGCCTACCGGGACAGAACCTACGAGCAGTACTTC. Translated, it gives CASSLSAYRDRTYEQYF.

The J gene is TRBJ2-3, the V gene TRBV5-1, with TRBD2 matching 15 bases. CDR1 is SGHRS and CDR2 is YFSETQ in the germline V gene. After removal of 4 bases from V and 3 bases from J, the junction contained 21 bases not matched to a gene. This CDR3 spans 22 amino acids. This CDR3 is CASSKARSGLAGGSIRTDTQYF. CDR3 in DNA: TGCGCCAGCAGCAAGGCGCGGTCGGGACTAGCGGGGGGATCCATCCGGACAGATACGCAGTATTTT.

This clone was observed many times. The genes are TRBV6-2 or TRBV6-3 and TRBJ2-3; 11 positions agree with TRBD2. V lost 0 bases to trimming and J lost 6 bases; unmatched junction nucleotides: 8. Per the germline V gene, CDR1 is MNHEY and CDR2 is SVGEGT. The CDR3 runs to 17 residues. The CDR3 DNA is TGTGCCAGCAGTTACTCACTAGCGGGGGCCTCCGAGGATACGCAGTATTTT. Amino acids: CASSYSLAGASEDTQYF.

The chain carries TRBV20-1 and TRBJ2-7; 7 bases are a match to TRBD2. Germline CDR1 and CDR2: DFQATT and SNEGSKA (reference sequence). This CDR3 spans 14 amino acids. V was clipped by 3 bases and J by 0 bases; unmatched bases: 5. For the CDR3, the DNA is TGCAGTGCTAGTAAGCGGGGTCCCTCCTACGAGCAGTACTTC. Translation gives CSASKRGPSYEQYF.

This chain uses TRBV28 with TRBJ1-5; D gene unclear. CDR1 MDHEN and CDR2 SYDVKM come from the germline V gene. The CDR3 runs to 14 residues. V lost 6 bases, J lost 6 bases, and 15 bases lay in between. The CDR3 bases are TGTGCCAGCAGCAACGACGGCGGAGGTCAGCCCCAGCATTTT. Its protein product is CASSNDGGGQPQHF.

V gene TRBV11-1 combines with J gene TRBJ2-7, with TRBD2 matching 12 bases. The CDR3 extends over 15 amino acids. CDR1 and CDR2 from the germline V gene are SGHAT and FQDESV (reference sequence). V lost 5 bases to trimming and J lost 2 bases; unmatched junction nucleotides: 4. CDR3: CASSPLAGGAYEQYF. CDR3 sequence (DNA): TGTGCCAGCAGCCCCCTAGCGGGAGGGGCCTACGAGCAGTACTTC. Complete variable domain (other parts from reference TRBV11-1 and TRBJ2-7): EAEVAQSPRYKITEKSQAVAFWCDPISGHATLYWYRQILGQGPELLVQFQDESVVDDSQLPKDRFSAERLKGVDSTLKIQPAELGDSAMYLCASSPLAGGAYEQYFGPGTRLTVT.

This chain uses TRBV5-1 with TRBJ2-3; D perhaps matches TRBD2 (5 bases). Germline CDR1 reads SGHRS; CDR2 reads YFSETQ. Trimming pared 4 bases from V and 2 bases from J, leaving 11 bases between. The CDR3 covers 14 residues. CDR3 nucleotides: TGCGCCAGCAGCATCGACTACCTCACAGATACGCAGTATTTT. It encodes CASSIDYLTDTQYF.

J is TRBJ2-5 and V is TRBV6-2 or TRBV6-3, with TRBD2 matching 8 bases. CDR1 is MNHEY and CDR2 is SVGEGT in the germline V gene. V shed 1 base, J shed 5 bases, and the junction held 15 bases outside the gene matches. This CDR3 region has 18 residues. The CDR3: CASSYFRTSLGRGETQYF. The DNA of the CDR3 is TGTGCCAGCAGTTACTTCCGGACTAGCCTCGGAAGAGGGGAGACCCAGTACTTC.

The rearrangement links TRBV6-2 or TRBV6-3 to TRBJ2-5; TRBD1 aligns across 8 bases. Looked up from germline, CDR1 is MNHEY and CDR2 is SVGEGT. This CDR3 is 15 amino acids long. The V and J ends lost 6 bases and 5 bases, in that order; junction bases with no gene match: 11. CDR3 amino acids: CASSTRPGGQETQYF. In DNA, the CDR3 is TGTGCCAGCAGCACGCGTCCAGGGGGCCAGGAGACCCAGTACTTC.

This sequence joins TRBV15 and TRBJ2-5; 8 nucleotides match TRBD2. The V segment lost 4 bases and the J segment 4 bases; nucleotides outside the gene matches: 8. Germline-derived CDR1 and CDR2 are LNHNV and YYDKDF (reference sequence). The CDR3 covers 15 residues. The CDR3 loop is CATSTRTSTLETQYF. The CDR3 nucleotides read TGTGCCACCAGCACTCGGACTAGCACGTTAGAGACCCAGTACTTC.

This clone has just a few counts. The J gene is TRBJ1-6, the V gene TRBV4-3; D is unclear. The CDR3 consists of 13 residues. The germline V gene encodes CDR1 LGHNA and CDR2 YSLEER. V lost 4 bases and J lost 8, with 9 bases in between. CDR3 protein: CASSPRMDSPLHF. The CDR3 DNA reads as TGCGCCAGCAGCCCGCGGATGGATTCACCCCTCCACTTT.

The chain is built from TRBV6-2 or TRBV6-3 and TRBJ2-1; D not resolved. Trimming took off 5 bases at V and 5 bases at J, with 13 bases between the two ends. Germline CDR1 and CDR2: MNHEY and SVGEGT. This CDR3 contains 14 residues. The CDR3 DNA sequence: TGTGCCAGCAGTCCCTCAGTGCCACACAATGAGCAGTTCTTC. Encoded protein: CASSPSVPHNEQFF.

The CDR3 sequence: CASSFTTGNVRNEQFF. The CDR3 bases are TGCGCCAGCTCGTTCACCACAGGGAACGTTAGGAATGAGCAGTTCTTC. The chain is built from TRBV5-1 and TRBJ2-1; D is perhaps TRBD1 (6 bases). V lost 7 bases to trimming and J lost 7 bases, with 24 bases between them. The germline gives CDR1 SGHRS, CDR2 YFSETQ. This CDR3 spans 16 amino acids.

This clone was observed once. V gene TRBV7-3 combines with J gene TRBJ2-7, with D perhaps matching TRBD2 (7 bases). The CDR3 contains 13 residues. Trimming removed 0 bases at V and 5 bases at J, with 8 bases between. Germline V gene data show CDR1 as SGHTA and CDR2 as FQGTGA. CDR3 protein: CASSLTGGDEQYF. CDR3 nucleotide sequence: TGTGCCAGCAGCTTAACAGGGGGGGACGAGCAGTACTTC.